This T cell receptor beta chain was captured in a study of lymphopenia after photon versus proton radiotherapy. Study results and limitations: After lymphocyte nadir, photon-treated repertoires showed oligoclonal expansion, especially CD8+ Temra.

Sequencing used immunoSEQ multiplex PCR; TCRdb keeps in-frame clones, though not all of them. The repertoire holds around 35,000 clones, with 85% as singletons. To note about this clone: The antigen is undetermined.

Trimming took 4 bases from V and 5 from J, leaving 18 bases between them. Germline CDR1 and CDR2: SGHRS and YFSETQ. The length of the CDR3 is 16 residues. The specimen was peripheral blood, collected from a patient treated with photon-based radiotherapy. This chain links TRBV5-1 with TRBJ1-4; possibly TRBD1 for D (6 bases). The clonotype comes from a man aged 50 or older with gastric cancer. In DNA, the CDR3 is TGCGCCAGCAGCCATGTAGGGGGATCAGGGAATGAAAAACTGTTTTTT. Amino acid sequence: CASSHVGGSGNEKLFF. Combining the CDR3 with reference TRBV5-1 and TRBJ1-4 gives the whole variable domain KAGVTQTPRYLIKTRGQQVTLSCSPISGHRSVSWYQQTPGQGLQFLFEYFSETQRNKGNFPGRFSGRQFSNSRSEMNVSTLELGDSALYLCASSHVGGSGNEKLFFGSGTQLSVL.